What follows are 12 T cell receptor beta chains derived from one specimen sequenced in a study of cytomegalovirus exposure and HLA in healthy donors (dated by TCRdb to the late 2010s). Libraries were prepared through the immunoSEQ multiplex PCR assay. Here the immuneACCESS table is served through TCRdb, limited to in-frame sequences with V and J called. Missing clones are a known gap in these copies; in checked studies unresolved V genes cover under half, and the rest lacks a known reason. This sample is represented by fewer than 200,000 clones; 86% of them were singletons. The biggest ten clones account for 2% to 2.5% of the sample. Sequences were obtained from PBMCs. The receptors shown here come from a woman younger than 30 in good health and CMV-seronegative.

The CDR3 sequence is CASSPRDRVSEQYF. DNA for the CDR3: TGTGCCAGCAGCCCCCGGGACAGGGTTAGCGAGCAGTACTTC. The V gene is TRBV7-2, the J gene TRBJ2-7, with 9 bases lining up with TRBD1. Germline CDR1 and CDR2: SGHTA and FQGNSA. This CDR3 comprises 14 residues. J gave up 6 bases and V 5 bases, and 8 bases lay outside the gene matches. The full variable domain, in which reference TRBV7-2 and TRBJ2-7 provide the parts outside the CDR3, is GAGVSQSPSNKVTEKGKDVELRCDPISGHTALYWYRQSLGQGLEFLIYFQGNSAPDKSGLPSDRFSAERTGGSVSTLTIQRTQQEDSAVYLCASSPRDRVSEQYFGPGTRLTVT.

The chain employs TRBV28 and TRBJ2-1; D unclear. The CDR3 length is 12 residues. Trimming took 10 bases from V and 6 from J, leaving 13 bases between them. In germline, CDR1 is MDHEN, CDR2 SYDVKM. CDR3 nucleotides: TGTGCCACAGCTGGGCCCCCCAATGAGCAGTTCTTC. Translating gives CATAGPPNEQFF.

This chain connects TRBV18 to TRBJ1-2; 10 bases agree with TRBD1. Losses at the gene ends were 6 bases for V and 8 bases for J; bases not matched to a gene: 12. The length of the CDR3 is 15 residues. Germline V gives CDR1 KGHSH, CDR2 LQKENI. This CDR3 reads CASSLQQRTGGGYTF. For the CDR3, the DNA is TGTGCCAGCTCCCTCCAACAAAGGACAGGGGGAGGCTACACCTTC.

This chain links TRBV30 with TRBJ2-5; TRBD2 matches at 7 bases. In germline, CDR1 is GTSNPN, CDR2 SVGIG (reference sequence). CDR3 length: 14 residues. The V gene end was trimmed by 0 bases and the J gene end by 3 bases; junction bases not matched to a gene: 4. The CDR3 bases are TGTGCCTGGAGTGTCTGGGGGGGAGAAGAGACCCAGTACTTC. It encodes CAWSVWGGEETQYF.

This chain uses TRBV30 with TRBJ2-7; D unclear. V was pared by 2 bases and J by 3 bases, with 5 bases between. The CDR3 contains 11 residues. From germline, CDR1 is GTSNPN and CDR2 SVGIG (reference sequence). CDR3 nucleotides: TGTGCCTGGAGTTCTTACTACGAGCAGTACTTC. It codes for CAWSSYYEQYF.

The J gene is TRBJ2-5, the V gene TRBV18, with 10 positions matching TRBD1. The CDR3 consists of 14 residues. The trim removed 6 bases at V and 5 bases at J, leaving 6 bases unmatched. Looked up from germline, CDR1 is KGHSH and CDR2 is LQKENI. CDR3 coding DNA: TGTGCCAGCTCGCCGACAGGGGGCGGGGAGACCCAGTACTTC. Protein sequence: CASSPTGGGETQYF.

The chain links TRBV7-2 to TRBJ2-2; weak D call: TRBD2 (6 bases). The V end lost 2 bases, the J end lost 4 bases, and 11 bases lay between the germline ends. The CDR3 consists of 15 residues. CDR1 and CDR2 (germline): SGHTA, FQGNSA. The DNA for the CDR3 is TGTGCCAGCAGCTTATTTACCGGGGGCACCGGGGAGCTGTTTTTT. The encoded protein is CASSLFTGGTGELFF.

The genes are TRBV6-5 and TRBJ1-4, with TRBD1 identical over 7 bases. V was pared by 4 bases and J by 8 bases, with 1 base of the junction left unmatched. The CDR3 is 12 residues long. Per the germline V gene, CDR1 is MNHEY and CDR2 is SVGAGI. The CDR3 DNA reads TGTGCCAGCAGTTCGACAGGGGAAAAACTGTTTTTT. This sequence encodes CASSSTGEKLFF.

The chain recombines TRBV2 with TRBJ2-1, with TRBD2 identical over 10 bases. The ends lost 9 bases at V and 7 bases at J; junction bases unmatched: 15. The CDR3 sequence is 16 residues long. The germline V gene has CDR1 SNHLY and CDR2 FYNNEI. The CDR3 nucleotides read TGTGCCAGGCCCCCCTTTCCTAGCGGGAGTAGGAATGAGCAGTTCTTC. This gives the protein CARPPFPSGSRNEQFF. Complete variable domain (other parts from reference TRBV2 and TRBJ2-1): EPEVTQTPSHQVTQMGQEVILRCVPISNHLYFYWYRQILGQKVEFLVSFYNNEISEKSEIFDDQFSVERPDGSNFTLKIRSTKLEDSAMYFCARPPFPSGSRNEQFFGPGTRLTVL.

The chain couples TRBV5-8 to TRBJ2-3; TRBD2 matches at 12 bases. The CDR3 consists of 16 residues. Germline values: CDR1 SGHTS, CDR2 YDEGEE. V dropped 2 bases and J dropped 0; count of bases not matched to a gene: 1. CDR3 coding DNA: TGTGCCAGCAGCTTAGGGACTAGCGGGAGCACAGATACGCAGTATTTT. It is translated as CASSLGTSGSTDTQYF.

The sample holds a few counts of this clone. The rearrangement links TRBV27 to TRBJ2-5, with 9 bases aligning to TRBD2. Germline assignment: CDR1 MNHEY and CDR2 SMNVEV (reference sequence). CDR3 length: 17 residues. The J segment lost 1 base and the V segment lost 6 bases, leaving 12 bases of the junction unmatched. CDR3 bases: TGTGCCAGCAGGGGAGGGTTAGCGGGAGCAATCCAAGAGACCCAGTACTTC. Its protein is CASRGGLAGAIQETQYF.

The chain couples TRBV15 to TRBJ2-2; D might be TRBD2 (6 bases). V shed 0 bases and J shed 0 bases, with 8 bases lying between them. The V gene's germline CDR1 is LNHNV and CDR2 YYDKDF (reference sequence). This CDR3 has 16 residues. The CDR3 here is CATSRDGGANTGELFF. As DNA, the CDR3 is TGTGCCACCAGCAGAGATGGCGGGGCGAACACCGGGGAGCTGTTTTTT.